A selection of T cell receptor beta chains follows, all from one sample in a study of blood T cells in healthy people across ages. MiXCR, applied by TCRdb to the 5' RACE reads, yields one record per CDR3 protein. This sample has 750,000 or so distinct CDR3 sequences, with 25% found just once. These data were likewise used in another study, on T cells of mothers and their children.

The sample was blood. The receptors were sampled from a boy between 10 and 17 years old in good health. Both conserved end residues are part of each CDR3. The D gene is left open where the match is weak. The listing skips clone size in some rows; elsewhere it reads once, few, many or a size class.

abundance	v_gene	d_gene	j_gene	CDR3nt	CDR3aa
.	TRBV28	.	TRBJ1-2	TGTGCCAGCAGGGGGGACCTCTATGGCTACACCTTC	CASRGDLYGYTF
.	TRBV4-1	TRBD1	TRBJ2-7	TGCGCCAGCAGCCAAGTTCTATACAGGGGTGACTACGAGCAGTACTTC	CASSQVLYRGDYEQYF
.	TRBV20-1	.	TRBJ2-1	TGCAGTGCTAGAGAGCCCGGAATCAATGAGCAGTTCTTC	CSAREPGINEQFF
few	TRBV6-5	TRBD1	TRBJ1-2	TGTGCCAGCAGTTCCACAGGGGGCCGAGGCTACACCTTC	CASSSTGGRGYTF
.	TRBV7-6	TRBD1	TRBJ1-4	TGTGCCAGCAGCTCGTCCGGGACAGGCCCCAATGAAAAACTGTTTTTT	CASSSSGTGPNEKLFF
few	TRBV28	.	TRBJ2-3	TGTGCCAGCTCCGGGACGGCCACTAGCACAGATACGCAGTATTTT	CASSGTATSTDTQYF
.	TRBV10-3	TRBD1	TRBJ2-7	TGTGCCATCAGAGGGACAGGGTCCTCCTACGAGCAGTACTTC	CAIRGTGSSYEQYF
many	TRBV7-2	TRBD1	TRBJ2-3	TGTGCCAGCAGCCCGACAGGGGGCCGGTTCGGATCGCAGTATTTT	CASSPTGGRFGSQYF
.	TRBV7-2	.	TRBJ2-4	TGTGCCAGCAGCTACCGCAAAAACATTCAGTACTTC	CASSYRKNIQYF
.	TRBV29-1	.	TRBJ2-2	TGCAGCGTTCTTCTGACAGGCACCGGGGAGCTGTTTTTT	CSVLLTGTGELFF